Sequencing of this T cell receptor beta chain was carried out in a study of blood T cell repertoires in COVID-19. Across the whole study: Acute and convalescent COVID-19 samples came from the United States, Italy and Spain. Sample material is recorded as cDNA or gDNA derived from T cells, B-cell-depleted T cells, or PBMCs.

Authors' processing steps: The assay estimated nucleated cells by amplifying reference gene primers. The data were produced by immunoSEQ multiplex PCR, yet TCRdb's version contains in-frame clones alone and is incomplete. That table gives V, J and clone size, and the DNA gave D and trimming. The data show fewer than 150,000 clones, less than 80% seen once. The V gene lost 6 bases and the J gene lost 7 bases, with 9 bases spanning the gap. The CDR3 loop spans 11 amino acids. Germline loops: CDR1 KGHDR, CDR2 SFDVKD. This clone showed up just once. Sample: peripheral blood. The chain is built from TRBV24-1 and TRBJ2-7; the D gene is possibly TRBD1 (6 bases). The clonotype was recovered from a man between 50 and 59 years old with acute or convalescent COVID-19. The CDR3 spells CATSQQGEQYF. CDR3 nucleotide sequence: TGTGCCACCAGTCAACAGGGAGAGCAGTACTTC.